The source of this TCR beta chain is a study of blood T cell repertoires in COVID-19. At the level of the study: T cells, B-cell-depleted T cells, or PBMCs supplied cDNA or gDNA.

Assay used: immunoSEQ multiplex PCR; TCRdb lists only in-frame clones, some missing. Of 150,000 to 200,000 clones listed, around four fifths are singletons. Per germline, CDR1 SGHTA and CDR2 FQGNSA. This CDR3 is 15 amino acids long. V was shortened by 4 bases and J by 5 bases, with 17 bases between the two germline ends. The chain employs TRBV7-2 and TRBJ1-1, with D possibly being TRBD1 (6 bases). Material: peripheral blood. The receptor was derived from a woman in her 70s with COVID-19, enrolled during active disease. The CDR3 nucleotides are TGTGCCAGCAGCTCCCAGGTACAGGGTAGGACTGAAGCTTTCTTT. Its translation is CASSSQVQGRTEAFF.